The next 14 T cell receptor beta chains were all read from a single sample in a study of blood T cells in healthy people across ages. Together with a sample-barcoded 5' primer, a J-beta primer mix was included in a second PCR lasting roughly 7 to 11 cycles. MiXCR, run by TCRdb on the 5' RACE reads, gives a single entry per CDR3 protein. Of about 1.5 million distinct CDR3 sequences in the sample, approximately 43% were seen once. The sequenced sample consisted of blood. The receptors come from a woman between 18 and 29 years old in good health.

J is TRBJ2-1 and V is TRBV30; a weak D match, TRBD1 (5 bases). The CDR3 spans 15 residues. The germline CDR1 and CDR2 sequences are GTSNPN and SVGIG (reference sequence). The V gene lost 0 bases and the J gene lost 7 bases, with 16 bases spanning the gap. In DNA form, the CDR3 reads TGTGCCTGGAGTGTAGGGGCCTTCAAGGGAAATGAGCAGTTCTTC. The encoded protein is CAWSVGAFKGNEQFF.

Ten or more counts support this clonotype. The V call is TRBV3-1, the J call TRBJ1-2; no definite D call. CDR3 length: 15 amino acids. V was shortened by 2 bases and J by 8 bases, with 18 bases between the two germline ends. In germline, CDR1 is LGHDT, CDR2 YNNKEL (reference sequence). CDR3 sequence (DNA): TGTGCCAGCAGCCAAAATGCCCTGACATCCCTAGGCTACACCTTC. Translating gives CASSQNALTSLGYTF.

The J gene is TRBJ2-3, the V gene TRBV12-3 or TRBV12-4; the match to TRBD1 covers 12 bases. The CDR3 covers 16 residues. V trimming: 5 bases; J trimming: 3 bases; junction bases outside the gene matches: 6. The CDR3 sequence: CASSGRDRGLTDTQYF. CDR3 DNA: TGTGCCAGCAGTGGCCGGGACAGGGGGCTTACAGATACGCAGTATTTT.

The gene calls are TRBV12-3 or TRBV12-4 and TRBJ2-5; 8 nucleotides agree with TRBD2. V gave up 6 bases and J gave up 11 bases; unmatched junction bases: 20. There are 16 residues in the CDR3. CDR3 residues: CASSLLAGRALSEQYF. In DNA, the CDR3 is TGTGCCAGCAGCCTTCTAGCCGGGAGGGCCCTTAGTGAGCAGTACTTC.

This clonotype appeared a few times. The chain has TRBV7-9 and TRBJ2-3; D not certain. Germline V gene data show CDR1 as SEHNR and CDR2 as FQNEAQ (reference sequence). The V end was cut by 7 bases, the J end by 0 bases, with 11 bases between. The CDR3 totals 14 residues. CDR3 loop: CASTQSRSTDTQYF. The DNA for the CDR3 is TGTGCCAGCACCCAGTCCCGTAGCACAGATACGCAGTATTTT.

As concerns this clonotype: This sequence may be a read error, since a much larger clone differs from it by one base. In nucleotides, the CDR3 is TGTGCCATCGGCCGTAGGGACGCCGACGTGAGAGATACGCAGTATTTT. This codes for CAIGRRDADVRDTQYF. J is TRBJ2-3 and V is TRBV10-3; D possibly matches TRBD1 or TRBD2 (5 bases each). V lost 8 bases and J lost 5, with 23 bases in between. Germline assignment: CDR1 ENHRY and CDR2 SYGVKD. The CDR3 is 16 residues long.

A few counts support this clonotype. The genes are TRBV6-6 and TRBJ2-5, with TRBD1 identical over 7 bases. V was pared by 6 bases and J by 4 bases, with 8 bases of the junction left unmatched. This CDR3 has 14 amino acids. The germline CDR1 and CDR2 sequences are MNHNY and SVGAGI (reference sequence). This CDR3 reads CASRNEGAGETQYF. DNA of the CDR3: TGTGCCAGCAGAAATGAGGGGGCAGGAGAGACCCAGTACTTC.

This rearrangement joins TRBV7-3 to TRBJ2-2, with D perhaps matching TRBD2 (6 bases). V was clipped by 2 bases and J by 6 bases, with 13 bases between them. CDR1 is SGHTA, CDR2 FQGTGA, per germline. There are 15 residues in the CDR3. The CDR3 protein is CASSLFGGRAGELFF. Written as DNA, the CDR3 is TGTGCCAGCAGCTTATTCGGGGGTCGCGCCGGGGAGCTGTTTTTT.

J is TRBJ1-5 and V is TRBV6-2 or TRBV6-3; no definite D call. V shed 5 bases and J shed 4 bases, with 9 bases lying between them. The CDR3 length is 13 residues. Looked up from germline, CDR1 is MNHEY and CDR2 is SVGEGT. The CDR3 nucleotides are TGTGCCAGCAGTGGGCCAAGGAATCAGCCCCAGCATTTT. This gives the protein CASSGPRNQPQHF.

The chain links TRBV27 to TRBJ2-7; D perhaps matches TRBD2 (6 bases). The germline gives CDR1 MNHEY, CDR2 SMNVEV (reference sequence). V dropped 3 bases and J dropped 3 bases, with 21 bases sitting between them. The CDR3 has 17 residues. CDR3 DNA sequence: TGTGCCAGCAGTTTCCGCTTCGCCCGACTAGATCTCTACGAGCAGTACTTC. This encodes CASSFRFARLDLYEQYF.

This chain links TRBV28 with TRBJ2-5, with D maybe TRBD2 (5 bases). The germline V gene encodes CDR1 MDHEN and CDR2 SYDVKM. V was shortened by 5 bases and J by 13 bases, with 26 bases between the two germline ends. The CDR3 has 15 residues. This CDR3 is CASSPSRVRTYERYF. The CDR3 DNA sequence: TGTGCCAGCAGTCCCTCGAGGGTCAGGACCTACGAGCGGTACTTC.

The chain has TRBV29-1 and TRBJ2-3; D remains unclear. The germline V gene has CDR1 SQVTM and CDR2 ANQGSEA. The CDR3 has 11 amino acids. Trimming took off 1 base at V and 5 bases at J, with 4 bases between the two ends. CDR3 nucleotide sequence: TGCAGCGTTGAAGTTTTAGATACGCAGTATTTT. Translating gives CSVEVLDTQYF.

This rearrangement joins TRBV4-2 to TRBJ2-3, with 12 bases matching TRBD2. The CDR3 length is 17 residues. Germline CDR1 and CDR2: LGHNA and YNFKEQ. With 2 bases clipped from V and 0 bases from J, the junction kept 3 bases outside the gene matches. The CDR3 DNA reads as TGTGCCAGCAGCCAATACGGGACTAGCGGGAGCACAGATACGCAGTATTTT. Protein product: CASSQYGTSGSTDTQYF.

This chain connects TRBV7-9 to TRBJ2-7; TRBD1 aligns across 9 bases. V trimming: 4 bases; J trimming: 5 bases; junction bases outside the gene matches: 6. The CDR3 is made up of 14 amino acids. Germline V lookup: CDR1 SEHNR, CDR2 FQNEAQ (reference sequence). CDR3 sequence reads: CASSYPDRGNEQYF. Written as DNA, the CDR3 is TGTGCCAGCAGCTACCCGGACAGGGGCAACGAGCAGTACTTC.